Shown below are 23 T cell receptor beta chains from a single sample sequenced in a study of cytomegalovirus exposure and HLA in healthy donors. The table came from immunoSEQ multiplex PCR; TCRdb's copy has only in-frame clones and leaves some out. The data hold over 110,000 clones, with approximately 84% observed a single time. The material sequenced was PBMCs. These receptor sequences come from a woman aged 30 to 39 in good health and CMV-seronegative.

This clone occurred a few times. The chain links TRBV4-1 to TRBJ1-5; D is ambiguous. Trimming removed 4 bases at V and 0 bases at J, with 10 bases between. The CDR3 is 15 amino acids. Germline V gene sequence: CDR1 MGHRA, CDR2 YSYEKL. Written as DNA, the CDR3 is TGCGCCAGCAGCCGGTCGGGGAATAGCAATCAGCCCCAGCATTTT. Residues: CASSRSGNSNQPQHF.

This clone has a single count. V and J are TRBV11-2 and TRBJ1-2, with D maybe TRBD1 (5 bases). CDR3 length: 15 amino acids. Trimming cost V 7 bases and J 6 bases, with 21 bases left between them. Germline CDR1 SGHAT, CDR2 FQNNGV. CDR3 bases: TGTGCCAGCACCCAACGGTACAGGCAAATCGATGGCTACACCTTC. Amino acids: CASTQRYRQIDGYTF. Full variable domain (outside the CDR3, taken from reference TRBV11-2 and TRBJ1-2): EAGVAQSPRYKIIEKRQSVAFWCNPISGHATLYWYQQILGQGPKLLIQFQNNGVVDDSQLPKDRFSAERLKGVDSTLKIQPAKLEDSAVYLCASTQRYRQIDGYTFGSGTRLTVV.

The chain's CDR3 is CASSEAYNRVAYEQYF. The CDR3 bases are TGTGCCAGCAGTGAAGCATATAACAGGGTTGCCTACGAGCAGTACTTC. The chain recombines TRBV6-1 with TRBJ2-7, with a tentative D call TRBD1 (6 bases). CDR1 and CDR2 (germline): MNHNS, SASEGT. The CDR3 loop spans 16 amino acids. V dropped 0 bases and J dropped 2 bases, with 14 bases sitting between them.

The gene calls are TRBV5-1 and TRBJ1-2; 8 positions match TRBD1. In germline, CDR1 is SGHRS, CDR2 YFSETQ. The J segment lost 3 bases and the V segment lost 3 bases, leaving 7 bases of the junction unmatched. This CDR3 spans 15 amino acids. CDR3 loop: CASSSRQGRDYGYTF. DNA of the CDR3: TGCGCCAGCAGCTCCAGACAGGGGCGAGACTATGGCTACACCTTC.

The gene calls are TRBV29-1 and TRBJ2-3, with no clear D. The germline CDR1 and CDR2 sequences are SQVTM and ANQGSEA. This CDR3 has 13 residues. V shed 5 bases and J shed 2 bases, with 11 bases lying between them. CDR3 DNA: TGCAGCGTTCGCAAAGGAGACACAGATACGCAGTATTTT. Its protein is CSVRKGDTDTQYF.

This clone has a count of ten or more. V gene TRBV21-1 combines with J gene TRBJ1-2; the D call in the table, TRBD1, was not verified against the DNA. TRBV21-1 is deemed a pseudogene. This CDR3 has 16 residues. CDR3: CASSKGGDRPEVGYTF. CDR3 DNA: TGTGCCAGCAGCAAAGGAGGGGACAGACCGGAGGTTGGCTACACCTTC.

The gene calls are TRBV9 and TRBJ1-3; TRBD1 aligns across 8 bases. The V gene's germline CDR1 is SGDLS and CDR2 YYNGEE. V shed 3 bases and J 3 bases; nucleotides not matched to a gene: 5. The CDR3 is made up of 15 amino acids. The CDR3 coding sequence is TGTGCCAGCAGCGCCGGGACAGGAGGTGGAAACACCATATATTTT. As protein: CASSAGTGGGNTIYF.

The chain has TRBV5-1 and TRBJ1-1; 7 bases agree with TRBD1. This CDR3 has 14 amino acids. Trimming took 2 bases from V and 1 from J; bases not matched to a gene: 2. Germline CDR1 SGHRS, CDR2 YFSETQ. Here the CDR3 reads CASSFGTENTEAFF. Written as DNA, the CDR3 is TGCGCCAGCAGCTTCGGGACAGAGAACACTGAAGCTTTCTTT. Full variable domain (rest looked up from reference TRBV5-1 and TRBJ1-1): KAGVTQTPRYLIKTRGQQVTLSCSPISGHRSVSWYQQTPGQGLQFLFEYFSETQRNKGNFPGRFSGRQFSNSRSEMNVSTLELGDSALYLCASSFGTENTEAFFGQGTRLTVV.

This chain links TRBV2 with TRBJ1-2; TRBD1 aligns across 9 bases. Germline V gives CDR1 SNHLY, CDR2 FYNNEI. The CDR3 covers 14 residues. The V segment lost 4 bases and the J segment 8 bases; nucleotides outside the gene matches: 8. Here the CDR3 DNA reads TGTGCCAGCAGTGGGGACAGGGACATTGCGGGCTACACCTTC. Protein sequence: CASSGDRDIAGYTF. Full variable domain (outside the CDR3, taken from reference TRBV2 and TRBJ1-2): EPEVTQTPSHQVTQMGQEVILRCVPISNHLYFYWYRQILGQKVEFLVSFYNNEISEKSEIFDDQFSVERPDGSNFTLKIRSTKLEDSAMYFCASSGDRDIAGYTFGSGTRLTVV.

The V call is TRBV2, the J call TRBJ2-1; D gene uncertain. V dropped 3 bases and J dropped 0 bases, with 9 bases sitting between them. This CDR3 contains 15 residues. In germline, CDR1 is SNHLY, CDR2 FYNNEI. CDR3 loop: CASSDRHFSYNEQFF. CDR3 bases: TGTGCCAGCAGTGATAGACATTTCTCCTACAATGAGCAGTTCTTC.

The rearrangement uses TRBV19 and TRBJ1-1; 9 nucleotides match TRBD1. Per the germline V gene, CDR1 is LNHDA and CDR2 is SQIVND (reference sequence). Trimming took 8 bases from V and 5 from J; bases not matched to a gene: 6. The length of the CDR3 is 13 residues. In nucleotides, the CDR3 is TGTGCCAGTCTCGACAGGGGGTGGACTGAAGCTTTCTTT. It codes for CASLDRGWTEAFF.

CDR3 loop: CASSPSRVADTQYF. CDR3 in DNA: TGTGCCAGCTCACCGTCCAGGGTCGCAGATACGCAGTATTTT. The genes are TRBV18 and TRBJ2-3; perhaps TRBD1 as D (5 bases). The germline V gene has CDR1 KGHSH and CDR2 LQKENI. The CDR3 contains 14 residues. V lost 3 bases and J lost 4, with 11 bases in between.

The genes are TRBV9 and TRBJ2-3, with TRBD2 matching over 10 bases. Germline CDR1 SGDLS, CDR2 YYNGEE. This CDR3 has 15 residues. With V trimmed by 2 bases and J by 2 bases, 2 bases remained unmatched. CDR3 protein: CASSVLAGDTDTQYF. The CDR3 DNA reads as TGTGCCAGCAGCGTCCTAGCGGGGGACACAGATACGCAGTATTTT.

The chain is built from TRBV30 and TRBJ2-1; 8 bases are shared with TRBD1. Trimming removed 2 bases from V and 7 bases from J; junction bases left unmatched: 4. Looked up from germline, CDR1 is GTSNPN and CDR2 is SVGIG (reference sequence). This CDR3 contains 13 residues. CDR3: CAWSRTGWNEQFF. CDR3 sequence (DNA): TGTGCCTGGAGTCGGACAGGGTGGAATGAGCAGTTCTTC. The full variable domain, rest sourced from reference TRBV30 and TRBJ2-1, is SQTIHQWPATLVQPVGSPLSLECTVEGTSNPNLYWYRQAAGRGLQLLFYSVGIGQISSEVPQNLSASRPQDRQFILSSKKLLLSDSGFYLCAWSRTGWNEQFFGPGTRLTVL.

The gene calls are TRBV19 and TRBJ2-7; tentatively, D is TRBD1 (6 bases). CDR3 size: 16 residues. Germline V gene sequence: CDR1 LNHDA, CDR2 SQIVND (reference sequence). V lost 6 bases to trimming and J lost 2 bases, with 20 bases between them. CDR3 sequence: CASSPLPGTKAYEQYF. As DNA, the CDR3 is TGTGCCAGTAGCCCCCTTCCCGGGACAAAGGCCTACGAGCAGTACTTC.

CDR3 region: CASSKRSGGDYGYTF. CDR3 sequence (DNA): TGTGCCAGCAGTAAACGGTCGGGGGGTGATTATGGCTACACCTTC. The chain has TRBV2 and TRBJ1-2; TRBD1 might be the D (5 bases). CDR1 is SNHLY and CDR2 is FYNNEI in the germline V gene. With 5 bases removed from V and 5 bases from J, the gap between germline ends came to 18 bases. The CDR3 spans 15 residues.

The chain links TRBV7-8 to TRBJ1-1; D is undetermined. Looked up from germline, CDR1 is SGHVS and CDR2 is FQNEAQ. This CDR3 is built from 15 residues. With 1 base removed from V and 1 base from J, the gap between germline ends came to 10 bases. In DNA, the CDR3 is TGTGCCAGCAGCTTAGGGGCATCAGGGAACACTGAAGCTTTCTTT. Protein product: CASSLGASGNTEAFF.

The chain employs TRBV2 and TRBJ2-5; D perhaps matches TRBD2 (5 bases). The CDR3 runs 15 residues. Trimming removed 6 bases at V and 0 bases at J, with 14 bases between. CDR1 SNHLY and CDR2 FYNNEI come from the germline V gene. As DNA, the CDR3 is TGTGCCAGCAGAATACGCGGGCTAAACCAAGAGACCCAGTACTTC. Translation gives CASRIRGLNQETQYF.

This chain uses TRBV11-2 with TRBJ2-3; D may be TRBD1 (5 bases). The CDR3 length is 16 residues. The germline V gene encodes CDR1 SGHAT and CDR2 FQNNGV. Trimming removed 5 bases from V and 6 bases from J, with 21 bases in between. The CDR3 coding sequence is TGTGCCAGCAGCCGACAGTCCACCCTAACCGAGGATACGCAGTATTTT. Amino acid sequence: CASSRQSTLTEDTQYF.

V is TRBV5-1 and J is TRBJ1-6, with a weak D call TRBD1 (5 bases). Germline V CDR1 and CDR2: SGHRS, YFSETQ. The CDR3 covers 16 residues. Trimming pared 0 bases from V and 7 bases from J, leaving 14 bases between. The CDR3 loop reads CASSLEGPAANSPLHF. In DNA, the CDR3 is TGCGCCAGCAGCTTGGAGGGGCCGGCGGCGAATTCACCCCTCCACTTT.

The chain employs TRBV7-3 and TRBJ2-1; TRBD2 is a possible D gene (6 bases). In germline, CDR1 is SGHTA, CDR2 FQGTGA. The CDR3 extends over 14 amino acids. V was clipped by 4 bases and J by 8 bases, with 15 bases between them. CDR3 sequence (DNA): TGTGCCAGCAGCTCCAGACTAGGCTGGGATGAGCAGTTCTTC. Translating it yields CASSSRLGWDEQFF.

The chain links TRBV5-4 to TRBJ2-1; 8 positions match TRBD1. The CDR3 length is 14 residues. Trimming took 4 bases from V and 7 from J; bases not matched to a gene: 7. The germline V gene has CDR1 SGHNT and CDR2 YYREEE (reference sequence). The CDR3 loop reads CASSLRQGWNEQFF. The CDR3 DNA sequence: TGTGCCAGCAGCCTTCGACAGGGGTGGAATGAGCAGTTCTTC.

The chain uses TRBV15 and TRBJ1-6; 7 bases map to TRBD1. The CDR3 loop spans 15 amino acids. With V trimmed by 0 bases and J by 9 bases, 5 bases remained unmatched. Germline CDR1 LNHNV, CDR2 YYDKDF (reference sequence). CDR3 amino acids: CATSRDEGARSPLHF. CDR3 coding DNA: TGTGCCACCAGCAGAGATGAGGGGGCGCGTTCACCCCTCCACTTT.